This T cell receptor (beta chain) was recovered during a study of blood T cell repertoires in COVID-19. Across the whole study: PBMCs, B-cell-depleted T cells, or T cells were the source of the cDNA or gDNA that made up the material.

The table lists this clone with many counts. CDR1 is MDHEN, CDR2 SYDVKM, per germline. This CDR3 comprises 16 residues. V was pared by 4 bases and J by 3 bases, with 10 bases of the junction left unmatched. Original handling: Quantification of nucleated cells was approximated via reference gene primer amplification. Sequenced by immunoSEQ multiplex PCR; TCRdb stores in-frame clones only, minus some. Clonal size and the V and J genes are those of that table, whereas D and trimming came from the DNA. The sample includes approximately 260,000 clones, roughly 84% of them seen just once. The receptor was isolated from a woman between 45 and 65 years old who had been exposed to COVID-19. The sample was PBMCs or T cells enriched from blood (not recorded which). The chain links TRBV28 to TRBJ2-7, with TRBD1 matching over 9 bases. The CDR3 is CASSSPRGTGIYEQYF. The DNA for the CDR3 is TGTGCCAGCAGTTCCCCCCGAGGGACAGGGATCTACGAGCAGTACTTC.